Listed below are T cell receptor beta chains from one sample, sequenced in a study of OX40 agonist ivuxolimab in advanced cancers. The method was immunoSEQ multiplex PCR; TCRdb's version includes in-frame clones alone and lacks a portion of them. The sample contains some 80,000 clones, about nine tenths of which appear only once. This specimen was CD4+ or CD8+ T cells sorted from blood, taken in a trial of the OX40 agonist ivuxolimab. These receptor sequences come from an adult with an advanced solid tumor such as melanoma, head and neck, liver or kidney cancer. CDR3s include the opening cysteine and the closing phenylalanine or tryptophan. A D gene is named only where the DNA matches it firmly. Size is omitted from some rows. Given values are once, few, many or a class for expanded clones.

size,J,V,D,CDR3,DNA
-,TRBJ1-5,TRBV15,TRBD1,CATSSGLQGAGQPQHF,TGTGCCACCAGCAGTGGGTTACAGGGGGCTGGTCAGCCCCAGCATTTT
-,TRBJ2-7,TRBV2,-,CASSEGRASEQYF,TGTGCCAGCAGTGAAGGCCGGGCTTCCGAGCAGTACTTC
few,TRBJ2-7,TRBV20-1,-,CSAAGAYEQYF,TGCAGTGCTGCAGGGGCCTACGAGCAGTACTTC
few,TRBJ1-5,TRBV7-9,-,CASSLGQNQPQHF,TGTGCCAGCAGCCTCGGACAGAATCAGCCCCAGCATTTT
-,TRBJ2-7,TRBV29-1,TRBD1,CSVLPRDRPSYEQYF,TGCAGCGTTCTCCCTCGGGACAGGCCTTCCTACGAGCAGTACTTC
-,TRBJ2-7,TRBV5-6,-,CASSFTYGVEQYF,TGTGCCAGCAGCTTTACATACGGGGTCGAGCAGTACTTC
once,TRBJ2-3,TRBV28,TRBD2,CASSLRLAGGGDTQYF,TGTGCCAGCAGTCTTAGACTAGCGGGAGGGGGAGATACGCAGTATTTT
-,TRBJ1-1,TRBV5-1,TRBD1,CASSLQGVIDTEAFF,TGCGCCAGCAGCTTACAGGGGGTGATCGACACTGAAGCTTTCTTT
-,TRBJ2-3,TRBV5-1,TRBD2,CASSLRLAGGVDTQYF,TGCGCCAGCAGCTTGAGACTAGCGGGGGGGGTGGATACGCAGTATTTT
-,TRBJ2-3,TRBV30,-,CASTGQGLTDTQYF,TGTGCCTCGACTGGGCAGGGTCTCACAGATACGCAGTATTTT
-,TRBJ1-2,TRBV28,-,CASSPRGGYGYTF,TGTGCCAGCAGCCCTCGGGGCGGGTATGGCTACACCTTC
-,TRBJ2-3,TRBV27,-,CASSPVLRSDTQYF,TGTGCCAGCAGTCCTGTACTACGGTCAGATACGCAGTATTTT
-,TRBJ2-3,TRBV20-1,TRBD1,CSGQGTDTQYF,TGCAGTGGACAGGGGACAGATACGCAGTATTTT
-,TRBJ2-1,TRBV7-9,TRBD2,CASSFPSGGLRGEQFF,TGTGCCAGCAGCTTTCCTAGCGGGGGCCTAAGGGGTGAGCAGTTCTTC
-,TRBJ2-1,TRBV18,-,CASSPGRDGNEQFF,TGTGCCAGCTCACCAGGTAGGGACGGGAATGAGCAGTTCTTC
-,TRBJ2-2,TRBV5-1,-,CASSLDSSNTGELFF,TGCGCCAGCAGCTTGGACAGCTCGAACACCGGGGAGCTGTTTTTT
-,TRBJ2-2,TRBV5-1,-,CASSPPSMLATGELFF,TGCGCCAGCAGCCCGCCAAGTATGTTGGCCACCGGGGAGCTGTTTTTT
-,TRBJ1-2,TRBV19,-,CASALGTFRRRATGYTF,TGTGCCAGCGCATTAGGTACCTTTCGGCGAAGGGCGACCGGCTACACCTTC
-,TRBJ1-1,TRBV15,-,CATSPGVDGSTEAFF,TGTGCCACCAGCCCAGGGGTGGATGGTAGCACTGAAGCTTTCTTT
-,TRBJ2-2,TRBV5-1,TRBD1,CASSSGTGYTGELFF,TGCGCCAGCAGCTCGGGGACAGGGTACACCGGGGAGCTGTTTTTT
once,TRBJ2-7,TRBV11-2,-,CASSLASRTYEQYF,TGTGCCAGCAGCCTAGCATCACGAACCTACGAGCAGTACTTC
-,TRBJ1-6,TRBV5-1,-,CASSWDTDSTSPLHF,TGCGCCAGCAGCTGGGACACGGATAGTACTTCACCCCTCCACTTT
-,TRBJ1-2,TRBV11-2,TRBD1,CASSPQQGFGYTF,TGTGCCAGCAGCCCTCAACAGGGGTTTGGCTACACCTTC
-,TRBJ1-4,TRBV7-2,-,CASSLGTGWGEKLFF,TGTGCCAGCAGCTTAGGAACAGGCTGGGGTGAAAAACTGTTTTTT
-,TRBJ2-5,TRBV19,TRBD1,CASSNLRGETQYF,TGTGCCAGTAGTAACCTCAGGGGGGAGACCCAGTACTTC
-,TRBJ1-1,TRBV7-6,-,CASSSTSGTEAFF,TGTGCCAGCAGCTCTACGAGCGGCACTGAAGCTTTCTTT